This T cell receptor (beta chain) was retrieved from a study of blood T cell repertoires in COVID-19. For the study at large: From T cells, B-cell-depleted T cells, or PBMCs came the material, which was cDNA or gDNA.

In the authors' methods: The authors estimated nucleated cell counts from reference gene primer amplification. Only in-frame clones appear in the TCRdb table, and some are missing; sequencing was by immunoSEQ multiplex PCR. Clone size and V and J calls were adopted from that table, with D and trimming inferred from the DNA. In the table there are approximately 340,000 clones, about nine tenths of which are singletons. Participant reports of clinical history set cohort assignment. Contact with a PCR-confirmed or clinician-diagnosed COVID-19 case occurred within 2 weeks of entry. The clonotype was recovered from a woman aged 40-49 years who had been exposed to COVID-19. Sequenced material: PBMCs or T cells enriched from blood (not recorded which).

The CDR3 DNA reads as TGTGCCAGCAGCGTAGCAGGGGGCGCGAACTATGGCTACACCTTC. Amino acids: CASSVAGGANYGYTF. The V gene is TRBV9, the J gene TRBJ1-2; 8 nucleotides agree with TRBD1. Looked up from germline, CDR1 is SGDLS and CDR2 is YYNGEE. V was clipped by 0 bases and J by 2 bases; unmatched bases: 3. The length of the CDR3 is 15 residues. The full variable domain, completed using reference TRBV9 and TRBJ1-2, is DSGVTQTPKHLITATGQRVTLRCSPRSGDLSVYWYQQSLDQGLQFLIQYYNGEERAKGNILERFSAQQFPDLHSELNLSSLELGDSALYFCASSVAGGANYGYTFGSGTRLTVV.